This is a list of T cell receptor beta chains from one sample in a study of control samples from healthy donors and cancer patients. Sequencing was performed with immunoSEQ multiplex PCR; in TCRdb, only in-frame clones are kept and a portion is missing. The sample includes around 110,000 clones, around 90% of them seen just once. The sequencing input was blood. These receptors originate from a woman in her 70s in good health. The CDR3 runs from the conserved cysteine through the conserved F or W. A D gene is named only where the DNA matches it firmly. Rows give clone size only sometimes, using once, few, many, or a class for an expanded clone.

clone size	V gene	D gene	J gene	CDR3 DNA	CDR3 protein
-	TRBV18	-	TRBJ2-7	TGTGCCAGCTCACTTCAGGGTGGTGGTAGCGCTGGCGAGCAGTACTTC	CASSLQGGGSAGEQYF
-	TRBV15	-	TRBJ1-1	TGTGCCACCAGCAGAGATCTCGCCGGCATGAACACTGAAGCTTTCTTT	CATSRDLAGMNTEAFF
-	TRBV5-4	-	TRBJ1-1	TGTGCCAGCAGCTTGGCCACCCAGGGAGGGACTGAAGCTTTCTTT	CASSLATQGGTEAFF
-	TRBV15	TRBD1	TRBJ2-3	TGTGCCACCAGCAGAGCCCAGGGGGCGTCGGATACGCAGTATTTT	CATSRAQGASDTQYF
-	TRBV10-3	-	TRBJ1-3	TGTGCCTCCGGGCAGGGAAACACCATATATTTT	CASGQGNTIYF
-	TRBV7-3	-	TRBJ2-7	TGTGCCAGCAGCCCTGGACAGCAGTCCGAGCAGTACTTC	CASSPGQQSEQYF
-	TRBV4-3	-	TRBJ2-3	TGCGCCAGCAGCCTCGCTACCGGGGTTCCGGATACGCAGTATTTT	CASSLATGVPDTQYF
once	TRBV10-2	-	TRBJ2-6	TGCGCCAGCAGTGAATCTGGGGCCAACGTCCTGACTTTC	CASSESGANVLTF
-	TRBV6-5	-	TRBJ1-1	TGTGCCAGCAGCGTCAGCCAGGGCACTGAAGCTTTCTTT	CASSVSQGTEAFF
-	TRBV27	TRBD2	TRBJ2-3	TGTGCCAGCAGCTTACGGACACTAGCGGGGGGCTTTACAGATACGCAGTATTTT	CASSLRTLAGGFTDTQYF
-	TRBV27	TRBD1	TRBJ2-2	TGTGCCAGCAGTTTGGGACAGGGGAACACCGGGGAGCTGTTTTTT	CASSLGQGNTGELFF
-	TRBV27	-	TRBJ1-5	TGTGCCAGCAGTTTAGCAGGTCAGCCCCAGCATTTT	CASSLAGQPQHF
once	TRBV10-2	-	TRBJ1-5	TGCGCCAGCAGTGAGGAAGGATTTCAGCCCCAGCATTTT	CASSEEGFQPQHF